The clone carrying this T cell receptor beta chain has at least ten counts. This specimen comes from a study of regulatory T cells in long-lasting Graves disease. V dropped 5 bases and J dropped 4 bases, with 17 bases sitting between them. Germline assignment: CDR1 SGHTA and CDR2 FQGNSA. The CDR3 has 15 amino acids. Construction of TCR beta libraries relied on iRepertoire HTBI primers and on Arm-PCR targeting CDR3 regions. Per the original methods: Overall, samples carried some 67 TRBV and 13 to 15 TRBJ segments. TCRdb reprocessed the multiplex PCR reads with MiXCR, giving one entry per CDR3 protein. TCRdb, not the authors, supplied the V and J calls. This table holds around 460,000 distinct CDR3 sequences, 20% to 25% found once. As for time point: persistent/refractory GD, antithyroid drugs over 5 years with positive TRAb. Extracted RNA from PBMCs served as the source of the TCR library.

This TCR was sampled from a female donor with Graves disease. V is TRBV7-2 and J is TRBJ1-2; possibly TRBD1 for D (6 bases). The sample consisted of peripheral blood mononuclear cells (PBMCs), taken when the disease was refractory, from a patient treated with antithyroid drugs. CDR3 nucleotides: TGTGCCAGCAGCCCAGAGTCGACAGGCCTCTATGGCTACACCTTC. Its translation is CASSPESTGLYGYTF. The full variable domain, completed using reference TRBV7-2 and TRBJ1-2, is GAGVSQSPSNKVTEKGKDVELRCDPISGHTALYWYRQSLGQGLEFLIYFQGNSAPDKSGLPSDRFSAERTGGSVSTLTIQRTQQEDSAVYLCASSPESTGLYGYTFGSGTRLTVV.